This entry lists 29 T cell receptor beta chains sequenced from one sample in a study of blood T cell repertoires in COVID-19 (dated by TCRdb to 2020 to 2022). Library preparation employed the immunoSEQ multiplex PCR assay. Held by TCRdb, this immuneACCESS table contains in-frame sequences only and omits some clones. Under half of the omission traces to an unresolved V gene where checked; the cause of the rest is unknown. In this sample the table shows around 170,000 clones, roughly 80% of which occur a single time. The ten largest clones capture around 6.1% of the sample. The source material was peripheral blood. The source is a middle-aged woman with acute or convalescent COVID-19.

The chain is built from TRBV28 and TRBJ1-1; D unclear. V lost 4 bases and J lost 7, with 10 bases in between. Germline loops: CDR1 MDHEN, CDR2 SYDVKM. The CDR3 is 12 amino acids. The CDR3 DNA sequence: TGTGCCAGCAGTTCTCTGGCTCGTGAAGCTTTCTTT. Encoded protein: CASSSLAREAFF.

This sequence joins TRBV24-1 and TRBJ2-1; TRBD2 agrees at 11 bases. The V gene's germline CDR1 is KGHDR and CDR2 SFDVKD. Trimming removed 0 bases from V and 0 bases from J; junction bases left unmatched: 6. This CDR3 comprises 19 residues. CDR3 sequence reads: CATSDLPGTSGSSYNEQFF. The CDR3, as DNA: TGTGCCACCAGTGATTTGCCGGGGACTAGCGGCAGCTCCTACAATGAGCAGTTCTTC.

J is TRBJ2-2 and V is TRBV4-2; D is unresolved. Germline CDR1 reads LGHNA; CDR2 reads YNFKEQ. V lost 1 base and J 7 bases, leaving 13 bases between the germline ends. CDR3 length equals 15 residues. The CDR3 loop reads CASSQGGSFSGELFF. For the CDR3, the DNA is TGTGCCAGCAGCCAAGGAGGCTCCTTTAGCGGGGAGCTGTTTTTT.

The chain recombines TRBV12-3 or TRBV12-4 with TRBJ1-6; no reliable D call. The V gene lost 4 bases and the J gene lost 8 bases, with 6 bases spanning the gap. The CDR3 is 12 residues long. The CDR3 coding sequence is TGTGCCAGCAGTTACATGGATTCACCCCTCCACTTT. Its translation is CASSYMDSPLHF.

The rearrangement joins TRBV2 to TRBJ2-2; TRBD1 matches 7 bases. With V trimmed by 6 bases and J by 2 bases, 6 bases remained unmatched. Germline lookup yields CDR1 SNHLY and CDR2 FYNNEI. The CDR3 runs to 15 residues. The CDR3 DNA reads TGTGCCAGCAGAGAACAGGGGATTAACACCGGGGAGCTGTTTTTT. The encoded protein is CASREQGINTGELFF. Full variable domain (rest looked up from reference TRBV2 and TRBJ2-2): EPEVTQTPSHQVTQMGQEVILRCVPISNHLYFYWYRQILGQKVEFLVSFYNNEISEKSEIFDDQFSVERPDGSNFTLKIRSTKLEDSAMYFCASREQGINTGELFFGEGSRLTVL.

J is TRBJ2-2 and V is TRBV7-9; 10 nucleotides align to TRBD1. The junction had 7 bases not matched to a gene; V was cut back by 5 bases and J by 4 bases. There are 16 residues in the CDR3. Germline CDR1 and CDR2: SEHNR and FQNEAQ (reference sequence). The CDR3 here is CASSPTRDRGTGELFF. The CDR3 coding sequence is TGTGCCAGCAGCCCAACCCGGGACAGGGGCACCGGGGAGCTGTTTTTT.

Here the CDR3 DNA reads TGTGCCAGCACCGATACTAGCGGGAGAAAAGATGAGCAGTTCTTC. It codes for CASTDTSGRKDEQFF. This chain connects TRBV28 to TRBJ2-1; 11 bases map to TRBD2. Unmatched junction bases numbered 10, after V lost 7 bases and J lost 8 bases. There are 15 residues in the CDR3. Germline V gives CDR1 MDHEN, CDR2 SYDVKM.

This rearrangement joins TRBV5-6 to TRBJ1-2; tentative D call: TRBD1 (5 bases). CDR1 is SGHDT, CDR2 YYEEEE, per germline. The CDR3 is 13 residues long. V was clipped by 7 bases and J by 7 bases, with 17 bases between them. The CDR3 coding sequence is TGTGCCAGCCGCCCACCCGGAAGGGGTGGCTACACCTTC. Its translation is CASRPPGRGGYTF.

The chain couples TRBV21-1 to TRBJ1-2; TRBD1, the D gene given by the table, was not confirmed from the DNA. TRBV21-1 is reported as a pseudogene. The CDR3 has 16 amino acids. The CDR3 region is CASSKKPGAPNYGYTF. CDR3 sequence (DNA): TGTGCCAGCAGCAAAAAGCCTGGGGCGCCTAACTATGGCTACACCTTC.

The chain recombines TRBV19 with TRBJ2-6, with D possibly TRBD1 on 5 matching bases. V lost 8 bases and J 2 bases, leaving 13 bases between the germline ends. The CDR3 contains 15 residues. CDR1 is LNHDA and CDR2 is SQIVND in the germline V gene (reference sequence). CDR3 sequence reads: CASWPGHTGANVLTF. The CDR3, as DNA: TGTGCCAGTTGGCCAGGGCATACTGGGGCCAACGTCCTGACTTTC.

V usage is TRBV3-1 (or the pseudogene TRBV3-2) and J usage is TRBJ2-7; the match to TRBD2 covers 9 bases. Germline V gives CDR1 LGHDT, CDR2 YNNKEL (reference sequence). This CDR3 is built from 15 residues. The V and J ends lost 3 bases and 4 bases, in that order; junction bases with no gene match: 7. This CDR3 is CASSHSSGVGYEQYF. The DNA of the CDR3 is TGTGCCAGCAGCCATTCTAGCGGGGTGGGTTACGAGCAGTACTTC.

The chain employs TRBV6-5 and TRBJ1-5; 8 nucleotides align to TRBD1. The CDR3 totals 13 residues. Germline-derived CDR1 and CDR2 are MNHEY and SVGAGI. Unmatched junction bases numbered 0, after V lost 8 bases and J lost 0 bases. As DNA, the CDR3 is TGTGCCAGCCAGGGGGCTAGCAATCAGCCCCAGCATTTT. Translating it yields CASQGASNQPQHF.

The rearrangement uses TRBV5-1 and TRBJ2-1; a weak D match, TRBD1 (7 bases). The CDR3 loop spans 18 amino acids. V was clipped by 0 bases and J by 3 bases, with 19 bases between them. Per the germline V gene, CDR1 is SGHRS and CDR2 is YFSETQ. The CDR3 region is CASSLGSGWQGGYNEQFF. Written as DNA, the CDR3 is TGCGCCAGCAGCTTGGGGTCAGGGTGGCAGGGGGGCTACAATGAGCAGTTCTTC.

This clone was found once. The chain has TRBV10-3 and TRBJ2-1; no reliable D call. The CDR3 sequence is 15 residues long. Germline V gene data show CDR1 as ENHRY and CDR2 as SYGVKD. The V and J ends lost 6 bases and 6 bases respectively, with 18 bases between them. This CDR3 reads CAIRSVGGKTNEQFF. In DNA form, the CDR3 reads TGTGCCATCAGGTCGGTCGGCGGAAAGACCAATGAGCAGTTCTTC.

The V call is TRBV27, the J call TRBJ2-7, with 8 nucleotides matching TRBD1. Trimming took 7 bases from V and 0 from J; bases not matched to a gene: 8. Germline loops: CDR1 MNHEY, CDR2 SMNVEV (reference sequence). The CDR3 loop spans 15 amino acids. The CDR3 DNA reads TGTGCCAGCACCCAGGGCAGGGGGCTCTCCTACGAGCAGTACTTC. It specifies CASTQGRGLSYEQYF.

The gene calls are TRBV3-1 (or the pseudogene TRBV3-2) and TRBJ2-1, with 9 bases matching TRBD2. CDR3 length equals 14 residues. V dropped 3 bases and J dropped 9; count of bases not matched to a gene: 6. Germline CDR1 is LGHDT and CDR2 is YNNKEL (reference sequence). CDR3 region: CASSQGLARGEQFF. The CDR3 nucleotides read TGTGCCAGCAGCCAGGGACTAGCTCGGGGTGAGCAGTTCTTC.

V usage is TRBV10-3 and J usage is TRBJ2-3; D is undetermined. The CDR3 spans 16 residues. V lost 4 bases to trimming and J lost 0 bases, with 14 bases between them. Per germline, CDR1 ENHRY and CDR2 SYGVKD. The CDR3 DNA follows: TGTGCCATCAGTGGCACCAACTTATTTAGCACAGATACGCAGTATTTT. Residues: CAISGTNLFSTDTQYF.

The V call is TRBV27, the J call TRBJ1-5; 8 nucleotides match TRBD1. The J segment lost 7 bases and the V segment lost 7 bases, leaving 6 bases of the junction unmatched. Germline CDR1 MNHEY, CDR2 SMNVEV (reference sequence). The CDR3 has 13 residues. The CDR3 region is CASKHRGGQPQHF. The CDR3 DNA sequence: TGTGCCAGCAAGCACAGGGGGGGGCAGCCCCAGCATTTT.

V is TRBV5-1 and J is TRBJ2-2; D is possibly TRBD2 (6 bases). The germline V and J ends were trimmed by 2 bases and 2 bases, with 10 bases remaining between them. The germline V gene has CDR1 SGHRS and CDR2 YFSETQ. The CDR3 totals 15 residues. The CDR3 sequence: CASSFAGQNTGELFF. In nucleotides, the CDR3 is TGCGCCAGCAGCTTTGCGGGGCAAAACACCGGGGAGCTGTTTTTT. Supplemented by reference TRBV5-1 and TRBJ2-2, the full variable domain reads KAGVTQTPRYLIKTRGQQVTLSCSPISGHRSVSWYQQTPGQGLQFLFEYFSETQRNKGNFPGRFSGRQFSNSRSEMNVSTLELGDSALYLCASSFAGQNTGELFFGEGSRLTVL.

The rearrangement links TRBV30 to TRBJ2-4; no clear D. Germline assignment: CDR1 GTSNPN and CDR2 SVGIG (reference sequence). V was trimmed by 2 bases and J by 6 bases, leaving 14 bases between them. This CDR3 has 14 residues. In DNA form, the CDR3 reads TGTGCCTGGAGTCCACGCGGAAGATTAAACATTCAGTACTTC. This translates into CAWSPRGRLNIQYF.

This chain uses TRBV19 with TRBJ2-7; D uncertain. The CDR3 extends over 13 amino acids. CDR1 and CDR2 from the germline V gene are LNHDA and SQIVND (reference sequence). V was trimmed by 5 bases and J by 3 bases, leaving 11 bases between them. CDR3 sequence: CASSEPGGYEQYF. CDR3 in DNA: TGTGCCAGTAGTGAGCCGGGTGGCTACGAGCAGTACTTC. The complete variable domain, with remaining parts taken from reference TRBV19 and TRBJ2-7, reads DGGITQSPKYLFRKEGQNVTLSCEQNLNHDAMYWYRQDPGQGLRLIYYSQIVNDFQKGDIAEGYSVSREKKESFPLTVTSAQKNPTAFYLCASSEPGGYEQYFGPGTRLTVT.

V usage is TRBV19 and J usage is TRBJ1-1; a possible D gene is TRBD1 (6 bases). V shed 7 bases and J shed 4 bases, with 10 bases lying between them. The CDR3 totals 12 residues. The germline V gene has CDR1 LNHDA and CDR2 SQIVND (reference sequence). The CDR3 DNA sequence: TGTGCCAGTATCCTAGGGGGCACTGAAGCTTTCTTT. Translated: CASILGGTEAFF.

The genes are TRBV9 and TRBJ2-1, with TRBD1 as a possible D gene (6 bases). This CDR3 contains 10 residues. From germline, CDR1 is SGDLS and CDR2 YYNGEE. Trimming took 3 bases from V and 13 from J, leaving 8 bases between them. In DNA form, the CDR3 reads TGTGCCAGCAGCGCGGGACATCAGTTCTTC. Amino acid sequence: CASSAGHQFF.

The chain recombines TRBV7-9 with TRBJ1-2; 9 bases fit TRBD1. The trim removed 5 bases at V and 6 bases at J, leaving 7 bases unmatched. This CDR3 has 14 amino acids. Germline lookup yields CDR1 SEHNR and CDR2 FQNEAQ (reference sequence). The CDR3, as DNA: TGTGCCAGCAGCCTTGGACAGGGGTGGGATGGCTACACCTTC. This encodes CASSLGQGWDGYTF.

The chain has TRBV4-1 and TRBJ2-4; 7 bases line up with TRBD1. This CDR3 spans 18 amino acids. With V trimmed by 1 base and J by 0 bases, 9 bases remained unmatched. The V gene's germline CDR1 is MGHRA and CDR2 YSYEKL. The CDR3 DNA sequence: TGCGCCAGCAGCCAAGTTGGGACAGCCGCTATAGCCAAAAACATTCAGTACTTC. This gives the protein CASSQVGTAAIAKNIQYF.

The chain recombines TRBV13 with TRBJ2-7; D might be TRBD1 (5 bases). This CDR3 spans 14 amino acids. Germline V gene sequence: CDR1 PRHDT, CDR2 FYEKMQ (reference sequence). V lost 0 bases and J 5 bases, leaving 11 bases between the germline ends. CDR3 in amino acids: CASSLGGRWNEQYF. The CDR3 DNA sequence: TGTGCCAGCAGCTTAGGGGGGCGTTGGAACGAGCAGTACTTC.

CDR3 protein: CASSHSLGGREAFF. In DNA form, the CDR3 reads TGCGCCAGCAGCCACTCCCTCGGGGGTCGCGAAGCTTTCTTT. V usage is TRBV4-1 and J usage is TRBJ1-1; D might be TRBD1 (5 bases). Germline CDR1 and CDR2: MGHRA and YSYEKL. V was trimmed by 3 bases and J by 8 bases, leaving 16 bases between them. This CDR3 region has 14 residues.

V is TRBV3-1 (or the pseudogene TRBV3-2) and J is TRBJ1-1; a possible D gene is TRBD1 (6 bases). The CDR3 has 15 amino acids. V lost 4 bases to trimming and J lost 0 bases, with 12 bases between them. Per the germline V gene, CDR1 is LGHDT and CDR2 is YNNKEL (reference sequence). CDR3 DNA sequence: TGTGCCAGCAGCCTGCGACAGGTCATGAACACTGAAGCTTTCTTT. Amino acid sequence: CASSLRQVMNTEAFF.

In its sample, this clone was seen once. This rearrangement joins TRBV27 to TRBJ1-2; D ambiguous. V dropped 2 bases and J dropped 0 bases, with 7 bases sitting between them. The CDR3 is 14 residues long. Germline V gene lookup returns CDR1 MNHEY and CDR2 SMNVEV (reference sequence). The CDR3 region is CASSLVSANYGYTF. The CDR3 bases are TGTGCCAGCAGTTTAGTCAGCGCTAACTATGGCTACACCTTC.